This T cell receptor (beta chain) was profiled in a study of PD-1 blockade in classical Hodgkin lymphoma (dated by TCRdb to 2018 to 2021). Regarding the complete study: Nivolumab dosing was 3 mg/kg intravenously every 2 weeks, continuing until either disease progression or unacceptable toxicity. A peripheral blood immune signature of response to PD-1 blockade in classical Hodgkin lymphoma was defined using TCR beta sequencing and CyTOF.

This clone was picked up one time. Its recognized antigen is unknown. No quality values exist for individual bases; no much larger clone is one base distant. Overall study results and their limits: Baseline TCR diversity was reported to be lower in newly diagnosed patients than in healthy donors, and even lower in relapsed/refractory patients. Baseline diversity similar to that of newly diagnosed patients was observed in trial patients achieving complete response, whereas significantly lower diversity was observed in partial responders and progressors. By C4D1, a significant rise was seen in CD4+ TCR diversity but not in CD8+ TCR diversity (p=0.0027 vs p=0.16), and the rise was most apparent among complete responders (p=0.02). The study was limited to a single clinical trial cohort, and causes of repertoire differences, possibly disease activity or prior therapy, remained undefined. Lower diversity was observed in patients in whom nivolumab was started less than 1 year after ASCT, and these patients were excluded from later analyses so that confounding by immune reconstitution would be avoided.

Genomic DNA was isolated using the Qiagen DNeasy kit from unsorted PBMCs as well as from negatively selected CD4+ and CD8+ fractions. TCR beta CDR3 regions were subjected to amplification by immunoSEQ multiplex PCR with primers that anneal to V and J segments. A synthetic immune receptor repertoire was used to minimize amplification bias, and remaining bias was computationally removed after sequencing. Per the source publication's procedure: Custom Python scripts were used to quantify repertoire diversity as the Shannon entropy index. Unsorted, CD4+ and CD8+ repertoires were analyzed separately, except in combined analyses where CD4+ and CD8+ sequences were merged in silico. Clonal expansion was defined as at least a 2-fold frequency increase after treatment relative to C1D1, with a pseudocount of 0.5 for undetected baseline clones. Clones with 0 or 1 copy at C1D1 were defined as singleton clones, while clones with 2 or more copies were defined as non-singleton clones. Clones expanded in unsorted samples were annotated as CD4+, CD8+ or unknown by matching protein sequences in sorted samples from the same patient. Wilcoxon tests were applied to paired samples to test diversity changes from C1D1 to C4D1. Imported from immuneACCESS, the table was reduced by TCRdb to in-frame sequences with V and J called. These copies leave out some clones; in studies compared against another copy, an unresolved V gene accounts for under half, and the cause of the remainder is not known. Clonal size and the V and J genes are those of that table, whereas D and trimming came from the DNA. Counted in this sample were roughly 96,000 clones; roughly 91% of them appeared once. Clones ranked in the top ten supply roughly 2% of the sample.

The sample's time point label, decoded: cycle 4 day 1 (C4D1), after 5 to 7 weeks of nivolumab. Every trial patient had relapsed after autologous stem cell transplantation, and cohorts A, B and C differed in prior brentuximab vedotin exposure. The trial cohort comprised 60 or so patients with relapsed/refractory classical Hodgkin lymphoma whose best overall responses were complete response, partial response or progressive disease. Trial patients were treated with single-agent nivolumab in the multi-cohort phase II CheckMate 205 trial. An independent review committee assessed best overall response by applying the 2007 International Working Group response criteria. Trial PBMCs were obtained immediately prior to nivolumab initiation (C1D1) and on therapy at cycle 2 day 1 and cycle 4 day 1. Peripheral blood was collected in 8 mL Vacutainer Cell Preparation Tubes, from which PBMCs were isolated by centrifugation and then cryopreserved.

CDR3 length: 19 amino acids, cysteine to phenylalanine. The read is trimmed to its CDR3 DNA, 57 bases read in frame from base 1. Sequencing was performed on peripheral blood mononuclear cells (PBMCs), taken before the fourth cycle of nivolumab. The sequence came from a human donor with classical Hodgkin lymphoma. The chain is assembled from TRBV1 and TRBJ2-5; the table's D gene call, TRBD2, was not cross checked with the DNA. TRBV1 is a pseudogene locus. The encoded CDR3 is CTSSPPWASGRGAQETQYF. The DNA is TGCACCAGCAGCCCCCCTTGGGCTAGCGGGCGTGGGGCCCAAGAGACCCAGTACTTC.